This passage covers 26 T cell receptor beta chains from one sample sequenced in a study of CD8 T cells in Susac syndrome. It was with random hexamers that 0.5 to 1 ug RNA was reverse transcribed. TCRdb fed the immunoSEQ multiplex PCR reads into MiXCR, producing one record per CDR3 protein. The table shows around 280,000 distinct CDR3 sequences, with 90% to 95% occurring only once. The source material was CD4+ T cells from PBMCs. These TCRs come from a human donor with multiple sclerosis.

The chain has TRBV3-1 and TRBJ1-3; the D is unclear. CDR1 is LGHDT, CDR2 YNNKEL, per germline (reference sequence). The CDR3 has 15 amino acids. V was clipped by 4 bases and J by 0 bases, with 10 bases between them. The CDR3 sequence is CASSLGAFSGNTIYF. Written as DNA, the CDR3 is TGTGCCAGCAGCCTAGGAGCCTTCTCTGGAAACACCATATATTTT.

The chain couples TRBV30 to TRBJ1-1; D gene uncertain. CDR1 and CDR2 (germline): GTSNPN, SVGIG (reference sequence). CDR3 size: 10 residues. Trimming stripped 6 bases from V and 3 bases from J, with 5 bases between. The CDR3 DNA sequence: TGTGCCTGCCGGGACACTGAAGCTTTCTTT. Translation: CACRDTEAFF.

The gene calls are TRBV3-1 and TRBJ1-1; no clear D. The CDR3 consists of 14 residues. V was shortened by 1 base and J by 0 bases, with 6 bases between the two germline ends. CDR1 LGHDT and CDR2 YNNKEL come from the germline V gene (reference sequence). CDR3 sequence reads: CASSQVQVNTEAFF. As DNA, the CDR3 is TGTGCCAGCAGCCAAGTTCAAGTGAACACTGAAGCTTTCTTT. Drawing the rest from reference TRBV3-1 and TRBJ1-1, the complete variable domain is DTAVSQTPKYLVTQMGNDKSIKCEQNLGHDTMYWYKQDSKKFLKIMFSYNNKELIINETVPNRFSPKSPDKAHLNLHINSLELGDSAVYFCASSQVQVNTEAFFGQGTRLTVV.

This sequence joins TRBV9 and TRBJ2-5, with D unclear. CDR3 size: 14 residues. Deletions cut 4 bases from V and 3 bases from J, with 13 bases between. Germline V CDR1 and CDR2: SGDLS, YYNGEE. Here the CDR3 reads CASSQSGSKETQYF. For the CDR3, the DNA is TGTGCCAGCAGCCAGTCCGGGTCCAAAGAGACCCAGTACTTC. The complete variable domain, with remaining parts taken from reference TRBV9 and TRBJ2-5, reads DSGVTQTPKHLITATGQRVTLRCSPRSGDLSVYWYQQSLDQGLQFLIQYYNGEERAKGNILERFSAQQFPDLHSELNLSSLELGDSALYFCASSQSGSKETQYFGPGTRLLVL.

J is TRBJ2-5 and V is TRBV20-1; TRBD1 agrees at 8 bases. The germline CDR1 and CDR2 sequences are DFQATT and SNEGSKA (reference sequence). J was trimmed by 0 bases and V by 6 bases; bases with no gene match: 9. There are 15 residues in the CDR3. In DNA form, the CDR3 reads TGCAGTGCGACTGGGACAGGCCGTAACCAAGAGACCCAGTACTTC. Translated: CSATGTGRNQETQYF.

The rearrangement links TRBV3-1 to TRBJ2-6; no clear D gene. This CDR3 is built from 17 residues. V was cut by 1 base and J by 4 bases, with 14 bases left in between. The germline V gene has CDR1 LGHDT and CDR2 YNNKEL (reference sequence). The CDR3 DNA sequence: TGTGCCAGCAGCCAAGCCCAGGCAGTGAAAGGGGCCAACGTCCTGACTTTC. Translating gives CASSQAQAVKGANVLTF.

The chain uses TRBV23-1 and TRBJ1-5, with 9 bases that match TRBD1. TRBV23-1 is an ORF for which the function is uncertain. With 4 bases clipped from V and 6 bases from J, the junction kept 7 bases outside the gene matches. The CDR3 runs to 15 residues. The CDR3: CASSPDRGLIQPQHF. The CDR3 nucleotides are TGCGCCAGCAGTCCGGACAGGGGACTGATTCAGCCCCAGCATTTT.

The gene calls are TRBV5-1 and TRBJ1-1, with a possible D match to TRBD1 (5 bases). Germline V gene lookup returns CDR1 SGHRS and CDR2 YFSETQ. Trimming cost V 4 bases and J 4 bases, with 11 bases left between them. The CDR3 contains 13 residues. CDR3 sequence (DNA): TGCGCCAGCAGCACTGACAGCTTCACTGAAGCTTTCTTT. Amino acid sequence: CASSTDSFTEAFF.

The gene calls are TRBV18 and TRBJ2-7, with 9 bases lining up with TRBD1. Looked up from germline, CDR1 is KGHSH and CDR2 is LQKENI. Trimming at V came to 3 bases and at J to 0 bases, leaving 21 bases not matched to a gene. This CDR3 region has 21 residues. The CDR3 here is CASSPPWGGQGDKKASYEQYF. The CDR3 DNA sequence: TGTGCCAGCTCACCGCCCTGGGGGGGACAGGGTGATAAAAAGGCCTCCTACGAGCAGTACTTC.

This chain connects TRBV7-6 to TRBJ1-4, with no clear D. The V and J ends lost 3 bases and 5 bases respectively, with 10 bases between them. Looked up from germline, CDR1 is SGHVS and CDR2 is FNYEAQ. CDR3 size: 14 residues. CDR3 loop: CASSFGIQNEKLFF. The CDR3 DNA is TGTGCCAGCAGCTTTGGGATTCAAAATGAAAAACTGTTTTTT.

The chain combines TRBV5-6 with TRBJ1-4; D not certain. The CDR3 length is 13 residues. The V and J ends lost 1 base and 6 bases respectively, with 7 bases between them. CDR1 is SGHDT, CDR2 YYEEEE, per germline. CDR3 sequence reads: CASSLKGDEKLFF. The CDR3, as DNA: TGTGCCAGCAGCTTGAAGGGTGATGAAAAACTGTTTTTT.

The chain combines TRBV5-1 with TRBJ2-1; possibly TRBD1 or TRBD2 for D (5 bases each). In germline, CDR1 is SGHRS, CDR2 YFSETQ. Trimming took off 9 bases at V and 8 bases at J, with 18 bases between the two ends. This CDR3 region has 13 residues. Written as DNA, the CDR3 is TGCGCCACCCAGGTGGGGACCACGGATGAGCAGTTCTTC. Translation: CATQVGTTDEQFF.

The chain uses TRBV7-9 and TRBJ1-3; weak D call: TRBD1 (6 bases). This CDR3 has 13 residues. The V gene lost 7 bases and the J gene lost 9 bases, with 16 bases spanning the gap. Germline CDR1 SEHNR, CDR2 FQNEAQ (reference sequence). CDR3 protein: CASTLTGIGTIYF. Written as DNA, the CDR3 is TGTGCCAGCACCTTGACAGGAATCGGCACCATATATTTT.

This chain connects TRBV24-1 to TRBJ2-5; perhaps TRBD1 as D (5 bases). Germline CDR1 and CDR2: KGHDR and SFDVKD. Trimming took off 6 bases at V and 7 bases at J, with 11 bases between the two ends. The CDR3 spans 12 residues. In nucleotides, the CDR3 is TGTGCCACCAGTCAGGGCCCCGGGACCCAGTACTTC. Its translation: CATSQGPGTQYF.

The rearrangement uses TRBV7-9 and TRBJ2-3; possibly TRBD1 or TRBD2 for D (5 bases each). Germline CDR1 reads SEHNR; CDR2 reads FQNEAQ (reference sequence). The V end was cut by 3 bases, the J end by 6 bases, with 10 bases between. CDR3 length: 13 amino acids. In nucleotides, the CDR3 is TGTGCCAGCAGCTTCGGGGACGGCGATACGCAGTATTTT. Translating gives CASSFGDGDTQYF.

This clonotype was recorded once. This sequence joins TRBV11-2 and TRBJ2-1; D gene ambiguous. Germline lookup yields CDR1 SGHAT and CDR2 FQNNGV. Deletions cut 4 bases from V and 12 bases from J, with 13 bases between. The CDR3 spans 12 residues. CDR3 sequence: CASSSQNLGQFF. The CDR3 DNA follows: TGTGCCAGCAGCTCCCAAAACTTAGGGCAGTTCTTC.

The rearrangement joins TRBV12-3 or TRBV12-4 to TRBJ2-6; D is undetermined. Trimming stripped 8 bases from V and 2 bases from J, with 7 bases between. The CDR3 has 13 amino acids. The CDR3 here is CASHETGANVLTF. The CDR3 nucleotides are TGTGCCAGCCATGAGACTGGGGCCAACGTCCTGACTTTC.

V usage is TRBV6-1 and J usage is TRBJ2-1; 8 bases line up with TRBD2. Germline lookup yields CDR1 MNHNS and CDR2 SASEGT. The CDR3 loop spans 15 amino acids. V trimming: 7 bases; J trimming: 10 bases; junction bases outside the gene matches: 15. The CDR3 region has the DNA TGTGCCAGCACCAATCCTGAGATAGCGGGAAAGGAGCAGTTCTTC. Its translation is CASTNPEIAGKEQFF.

This clonotype was recorded once. This chain uses TRBV10-3 with TRBJ1-2; D is possibly TRBD1 (5 bases). The V end was cut by 7 bases, the J end by 4 bases, with 13 bases between. There are 13 residues in the CDR3. In germline, CDR1 is ENHRY, CDR2 SYGVKD. The CDR3 DNA follows: TGTGCCATCATGACAGCGGCGGGCTATGGCTACACCTTC. This gives the protein CAIMTAAGYGYTF.

The chain couples TRBV3-1 to TRBJ2-7; 11 bases fit TRBD2. CDR1 and CDR2 (germline): LGHDT, YNNKEL (reference sequence). The CDR3 length is 17 residues. J was trimmed by 2 bases and V by 4 bases; bases with no gene match: 10. The CDR3, as DNA: TGTGCCAGCAGCCCGGGACTAGCGGTCCCCACCCCCTACGAGCAGTACTTC. Encoded protein: CASSPGLAVPTPYEQYF.

This chain joins TRBV29-1 and TRBJ2-5; no reliable D call. The length of the CDR3 is 12 residues. The V end was cut by 7 bases, the J end by 5 bases, with 14 bases between. Looked up from germline, CDR1 is SQVTM and CDR2 is ANQGSEA. Written as DNA, the CDR3 is TGCAGCGGCTTCGGGTTGCAGGAGACCCAGTACTTC. Its translation: CSGFGLQETQYF.

The V and J genes are TRBV19 and TRBJ2-4; D is unresolved. CDR3 length equals 11 residues. Trimming took 3 bases from V and 5 from J, leaving 2 bases between them. The germline CDR1 and CDR2 sequences are LNHDA and SQIVND (reference sequence). The CDR3 region is CASSIENIQYF. The CDR3 DNA reads as TGTGCCAGTAGTATCGAAAACATTCAGTACTTC.

This clonotype occurred a few times. This chain uses TRBV12-3 or TRBV12-4 with TRBJ2-3; D is perhaps TRBD1 or TRBD2 (5 bases each). Trimming left V 6 bases short and J 3 bases short, with 13 bases between. This CDR3 region has 14 residues. In DNA, the CDR3 is TGTGCCAGCAGCGAGCCGGGGCGGACAGATACGCAGTATTTT. Protein product: CASSEPGRTDTQYF.

This clonotype was seen only a few times. The CDR3: CSVGTGGDTQYF. DNA of the CDR3: TGCAGCGTTGGAACGGGAGGAGATACGCAGTATTTT. J is TRBJ2-3 and V is TRBV29-1; the match to TRBD2 covers 7 bases. Looked up from germline, CDR1 is SQVTM and CDR2 is ANQGSEA. The CDR3 length is 12 residues. V gave up 4 bases and J gave up 5 bases; unmatched junction bases: 3.

The V call is TRBV29-1, the J call TRBJ2-7; no clear D gene. This CDR3 spans 13 amino acids. Trimming removed 6 bases at V and 4 bases at J, with 16 bases between. Germline CDR1 reads SQVTM; CDR2 reads ANQGSEA. CDR3 amino acids: CSVGNIEGYEQYF. CDR3 in DNA: TGCAGCGTCGGAAACATAGAAGGTTACGAGCAGTACTTC.

This chain connects TRBV20-1 to TRBJ2-3; D unresolved. The CDR3 runs 13 residues. V lost 1 base and J lost 5, with 10 bases in between. Germline CDR1 reads DFQATT; CDR2 reads SNEGSKA (reference sequence). CDR3 protein: CSARAPGKDTQYF. CDR3 DNA sequence: TGCAGTGCTAGAGCGCCCGGTAAAGATACGCAGTATTTT.